The 22 T cell receptor beta chains below all came from one sample that was sequenced in a study of T-cell memory formation after mild COVID-19. TCRdb passed the 5' RACE reads through MiXCR, listing each CDR3 protein once. The repertoire holds some 300,000 distinct CDR3 sequences, less than 25% seen once, with 20% to 25% in the top ten. The sequencing input was PBMCs or a T cell subset sorted from them (not recorded which). These TCRs come from a young man who had mild COVID-19 (a few samples of this study predate the infection). Cell type and time point are not known.

The chain employs TRBV6-1 and TRBJ2-5; TRBD1 aligns across 8 bases. Per the germline V gene, CDR1 is MNHNS and CDR2 is SASEGT. V gave up 6 bases and J gave up 5 bases; unmatched junction bases: 14. The CDR3 has 16 amino acids. This CDR3 reads CASSRDRGILGETQYF. DNA of the CDR3: TGTGCCAGCAGCAGAGACAGGGGTATCCTCGGGGAGACCCAGTACTTC.

In this sample, this clonotype turned up a few times. V usage is TRBV9 and J usage is TRBJ2-1; D not resolved. V was shortened by 4 bases and J by 4 bases, with 15 bases between the two germline ends. Germline V gene lookup returns CDR1 SGDLS and CDR2 YYNGEE. The CDR3 length is 15 residues. Here the CDR3 reads CASSPPASVYNEQFF. The CDR3 DNA reads as TGTGCCAGCAGCCCCCCGGCAAGCGTTTACAATGAGCAGTTCTTC.

The rearrangement joins TRBV5-1 to TRBJ2-7, with 7 bases fitting TRBD1. V was clipped by 5 bases and J by 2 bases; unmatched bases: 13. Germline values: CDR1 SGHRS, CDR2 YFSETQ. This CDR3 region has 16 residues. The DNA of the CDR3 is TGCGCCAGCAGTTGCGAGGGGACAGCGATAACCTACGAGCAGTACGTC. This encodes CASSCEGTAITYEQYV.

The table lists this clonotype with many counts. V is TRBV20-1 and J is TRBJ1-2; maybe TRBD1 (6 bases). V was clipped by 6 bases and J by 2 bases, with 16 bases between them. CDR1 and CDR2 (germline): DFQATT, SNEGSKA (reference sequence). CDR3 length: 14 residues. CDR3 bases: TGCAGTGCCCGGGAGGGGGGTCGAAACTATGGCTACACCTTC. It translates to CSAREGGRNYGYTF.

The chain links TRBV18 to TRBJ1-3; no clear D. V dropped 3 bases and J dropped 0 bases, with 9 bases sitting between them. The CDR3 runs 15 residues. The V gene's germline CDR1 is KGHSH and CDR2 LQKENI. Here the CDR3 reads CASSPRVSSGNTIYF. In DNA, the CDR3 is TGTGCCAGCTCACCGAGGGTTTCCTCTGGAAACACCATATATTTT.

In this sample, this clonotype turned up many times. The V gene is TRBV7-2, the J gene TRBJ1-3; D remains unclear. Trimming removed 5 bases from V and 0 bases from J, with 11 bases in between. CDR3 length: 15 amino acids. Germline-derived CDR1 and CDR2 are SGHTA and FQGNSA. In DNA form, the CDR3 reads TGTGCCAGCAGCCCAGGTCGGAGCTCTGGAAACACCATATATTTT. Encoded protein: CASSPGRSSGNTIYF.

This clonotype turned up a few times. The chain is built from TRBV11-2 and TRBJ1-1, with D tentatively TRBD1 (6 bases). Germline CDR1 is SGHAT and CDR2 is FQNNGV. V lost 8 bases and J 1 base, leaving 14 bases between the germline ends. The CDR3 totals 14 residues. This CDR3 reads CASGLRGTNTEAFF. CDR3 DNA sequence: TGTGCCAGCGGCCTCAGGGGAACGAACACTGAAGCTTTCTTT.

This clonotype was picked up a small number of times. The CDR3 bases are TGCGCCAGCAGCGATCAGGGATCGGGTAATGAGCAGTTCTTC. It translates to CASSDQGSGNEQFF. V usage is TRBV5-1 and J usage is TRBJ2-1; D might be TRBD1 (5 bases). Trimming took 4 bases from V and 7 from J, leaving 15 bases between them. This CDR3 comprises 14 residues. Germline CDR1 SGHRS, CDR2 YFSETQ.

This clonotype was seen only a few times. V and J are TRBV6-2 or TRBV6-3 and TRBJ1-2, with D perhaps matching TRBD1 (5 bases). The CDR3 is made up of 14 amino acids. CDR1 MNHEY and CDR2 SVGEGT come from the germline V gene. V lost 6 bases and J lost 4, with 15 bases in between. In nucleotides, the CDR3 is TGTGCCAGCAGCGTTCCGGGACTGTTCTATGGCTACACCTTC. Translation gives CASSVPGLFYGYTF.

This clonotype was counted once. The chain carries TRBV5-1 and TRBJ2-1; 8 bases fit TRBD1. Germline-derived CDR1 and CDR2 are SGHRS and YFSETQ. V lost 1 base to trimming and J lost 3 bases; unmatched junction nucleotides: 6. The CDR3 runs to 16 residues. CDR3 in DNA: TGCGCCAGCAGCTTGCTTACAGGGGGGCTCTACAATGAGCAGTTCTTC. Amino acid sequence: CASSLLTGGLYNEQFF.

The rearrangement links TRBV4-1 to TRBJ1-2, with 9 positions matching TRBD1. V shed 1 base and J 8 bases; nucleotides not matched to a gene: 8. This CDR3 comprises 15 residues. CDR1 MGHRA and CDR2 YSYEKL come from the germline V gene. As DNA, the CDR3 is TGCGCCAGCAGCCAAGCCTCGGGACAGGGTCGGGGCTACACCTTC. This translates into CASSQASGQGRGYTF.

This chain connects TRBV28 to TRBJ1-4, with D perhaps matching TRBD1 (5 bases). This CDR3 region has 16 residues. V gave up 5 bases and J gave up 2 bases, with 15 bases separating them. Germline V lookup: CDR1 MDHEN, CDR2 SYDVKM. CDR3 nucleotides: TGTGCCAGCAGTCCTCACGGGGGTTCGACTAATGAAAAACTGTTTTTT. Protein: CASSPHGGSTNEKLFF.

The chain uses TRBV6-6 and TRBJ2-7; D not certain. This CDR3 has 13 residues. Germline V gene lookup returns CDR1 MNHNY and CDR2 SVGAGI (reference sequence). The V and J ends lost 4 bases and 5 bases respectively, with 12 bases between them. CDR3 nucleotides: TGTGCCAGCAGTTTCGTTGTGGAAGACGAGCAGTACTTC. Residues: CASSFVVEDEQYF.

V gene TRBV6-1 combines with J gene TRBJ2-5; D is undetermined. Trimming stripped 1 base from V and 7 bases from J, with 7 bases between. This CDR3 contains 12 residues. Germline assignment: CDR1 MNHNS and CDR2 SASEGT. The CDR3 spells CASSEVGGTQYF. The CDR3 DNA reads as TGTGCCAGCAGTGAAGTTGGTGGGACCCAGTACTTC.

V usage is TRBV5-8 and J usage is TRBJ2-3; D is tentatively TRBD1 or TRBD2 (5 bases each). The CDR3 is 15 amino acids. Germline CDR1 SGHTS, CDR2 YDEGEE. The germline V and J ends were trimmed by 4 bases and 4 bases, with 16 bases remaining between them. The CDR3 region is CASSSEGRSADTQYF. CDR3 nucleotide sequence: TGTGCCAGCAGCAGCGAGGGACGATCCGCAGATACGCAGTATTTT.

This sequence joins TRBV12-3 or TRBV12-4 and TRBJ2-5; D is possibly TRBD1 (6 bases). This CDR3 is 15 amino acids long. Trimming took 6 bases from V and 3 from J, leaving 17 bases between them. CDR3 nucleotides: TGTGCCAGCAGCCCCCTCCTGGACAGCGAAGAGACCCAGTACTTC. Its translation: CASSPLLDSEETQYF.

The CDR3 sequence: CSAKGGGGNSPLHF. Written as DNA, the CDR3 is TGCAGTGCCAAGGGGGGTGGCGGGAATTCACCCCTCCACTTT. The rearrangement uses TRBV20-1 and TRBJ1-6; possible D gene TRBD1, 6 bases. Trimming cost V 6 bases and J 7 bases, with 16 bases left between them. The CDR3 spans 14 residues. Germline V gives CDR1 DFQATT, CDR2 SNEGSKA (reference sequence).

The rearrangement joins TRBV9 to TRBJ2-3; 7 nucleotides agree with TRBD2. With V trimmed by 4 bases and J by 9 bases, 14 bases remained unmatched. This CDR3 is built from 15 residues. Germline values: CDR1 SGDLS, CDR2 YYNGEE. CDR3 nucleotides: TGTGCCAGCAGCCCCCTCGGGCGGGGGTTTCGCACGCAGTATTTT. Amino acids: CASSPLGRGFRTQYF. The full variable domain, its missing parts supplied by reference TRBV9 and TRBJ2-3, is DSGVTQTPKHLITATGQRVTLRCSPRSGDLSVYWYQQSLDQGLQFLIQYYNGEERAKGNILERFSAQQFPDLHSELNLSSLELGDSALYFCASSPLGRGFRTQYFGPGTRLTVL.

This rearrangement joins TRBV7-3 to TRBJ2-3; weak D call: TRBD2 (7 bases). Trimming pared 5 bases from V and 4 bases from J, leaving 19 bases between. CDR1 SGHTA and CDR2 FQGTGA come from the germline V gene. The CDR3 is made up of 16 amino acids. Written as DNA, the CDR3 is TGTGCCAGCAGCCCAAGGGGGGGCCCGGACGCAGATACGCAGTATTTT. Translated: CASSPRGGPDADTQYF.

The chain links TRBV28 to TRBJ2-2, with TRBD1 matching over 7 bases. J gave up 3 bases and V 4 bases, and 5 bases lay outside the gene matches. The CDR3 is 15 residues long. Germline CDR1 reads MDHEN; CDR2 reads SYDVKM. In DNA form, the CDR3 reads TGTGCCAGCAGTTCGAGGGGGCGCGACACCGGGGAGCTGTTTTTT. Encoded protein: CASSSRGRDTGELFF. The full variable domain, completed using reference TRBV28 and TRBJ2-2, is DVKVTQSSRYLVKRTGEKVFLECVQDMDHENMFWYRQDPGLGLRLIYFSYDVKMKEKGDIPEGYSVSREKKERFSLILESASTNQTSMYLCASSSRGRDTGELFFGEGSRLTVL.

The rearrangement links TRBV6-2 or TRBV6-3 to TRBJ1-2; TRBD1 is a possible D gene (5 bases). The germline V gene has CDR1 MNHEY and CDR2 SVGEGT. V lost 2 bases and J 6 bases, leaving 10 bases between the germline ends. The CDR3 spans 13 residues. This chain's CDR3 is CASSYANRNGYTF. In DNA form, the CDR3 reads TGTGCCAGCAGTTACGCGAACAGGAATGGCTACACCTTC.

V and J are TRBV12-3 or TRBV12-4 and TRBJ1-1; D is undetermined. CDR3 size: 13 residues. Between the trimmed V and J ends, which lost 2 bases and 9 bases, there was a span of 13 bases. CDR3 coding DNA: TGTGCCAGCAGTTTATCGGCTGACGGAAAAGCTTTCTTT. It encodes CASSLSADGKAFF.